This passage covers 13 T cell receptor beta chains from one sample sequenced in a study of T cell responses to AZD1222 COVID-19 vaccine. The assay was immunoSEQ multiplex PCR, and TCRdb's table has in-frame clones only and misses some. This repertoire shows roughly 50,000 clones, 70% to 90% found once; its top ten account for less than 2%. The sequenced sample was peripheral blood, obtained on day 0 of AZD1222 vaccination. The receptors come from an adult in good health.

Only a few counts were recorded for this clone. The rearrangement joins TRBV30 to TRBJ2-7; TRBD1 agrees at 7 bases. The germline gives CDR1 GTSNPN, CDR2 SVGIG (reference sequence). J was trimmed by 7 bases and V by 2 bases; bases with no gene match: 8. CDR3 size: 13 residues. In nucleotides, the CDR3 is TGTGCCTGGAGTCGATCTCAGACAGGGGAGCAGTACTTC. Encoded protein: CAWSRSQTGEQYF.

This chain links TRBV7-3 with TRBJ2-1; a weak D match, TRBD1 (5 bases). This CDR3 is built from 15 residues. V lost 3 bases and J 0 bases, leaving 9 bases between the germline ends. Per the germline V gene, CDR1 is SGHTA and CDR2 is FQGTGA. CDR3 in amino acids: CASSFDRSSYNEQFF. In nucleotides, the CDR3 is TGTGCCAGCAGCTTTGACAGAAGCTCCTACAATGAGCAGTTCTTC.

The chain uses TRBV27 and TRBJ2-5; 7 positions agree with TRBD1. Germline loops: CDR1 MNHEY, CDR2 SMNVEV (reference sequence). This CDR3 region has 14 residues. J was trimmed by 0 bases and V by 8 bases; bases with no gene match: 6. CDR3 region: CASSIGTDQETQYF. The CDR3 region has the DNA TGTGCCAGCTCAATCGGGACAGACCAAGAGACCCAGTACTTC.

The chain recombines TRBV18 with TRBJ2-5; D gene unclear. V was pared by 3 bases and J by 5 bases, with 7 bases between. CDR1 is KGHSH, CDR2 LQKENI, per germline. This CDR3 contains 12 residues. Here the CDR3 reads CASSPSLETQYF. CDR3 DNA: TGTGCCAGCTCACCCTCTCTGGAGACCCAGTACTTC.

The V and J genes are TRBV6-5 and TRBJ1-2; D unresolved. V was trimmed by 5 bases and J by 2 bases, leaving 9 bases between them. CDR3 size: 13 residues. CDR1 MNHEY and CDR2 SVGAGI come from the germline V gene. The DNA of the CDR3 is TGTGCCAGCAGTATCACAGACAACTATGGCTACACCTTC. Translation gives CASSITDNYGYTF.

This chain joins TRBV4-1 and TRBJ1-6; possible D gene TRBD1, 5 bases. V was pared by 1 base and J by 9 bases, with 19 bases between. The CDR3 totals 17 residues. The germline CDR1 and CDR2 sequences are MGHRA and YSYEKL. The CDR3 region is CASSQVGPTDHPSPLHF. CDR3 DNA sequence: TGCGCCAGCAGCCAAGTGGGACCCACTGATCATCCTTCACCCCTCCACTTT.

This clone appeared once. V gene TRBV28 combines with J gene TRBJ1-6, with 10 positions matching TRBD1. This CDR3 has 18 amino acids. The germline V gene encodes CDR1 MDHEN and CDR2 SYDVKM. V lost 3 bases, J lost 2 bases, and 7 bases stayed unmatched. The CDR3 sequence is CASSFATTGGTYNSPLHF. For the CDR3, the DNA is TGTGCCAGCAGTTTCGCCACGACAGGGGGCACCTATAATTCACCCCTCCACTTT.

V gene TRBV12-3 or TRBV12-4 combines with J gene TRBJ1-2; D is possibly TRBD1 (6 bases). CDR3 length equals 13 residues. V was cut by 7 bases and J by 6 bases, with 15 bases left in between. The CDR3 loop reads CASKLQGWDGYTF. CDR3 nucleotide sequence: TGTGCCAGCAAATTACAGGGTTGGGATGGCTACACCTTC.

The sample holds a few counts of this clone. The chain employs TRBV7-9 and TRBJ2-7, with 9 bases identical to TRBD1. The CDR3 loop spans 14 amino acids. Germline CDR1 and CDR2: SEHNR and FQNEAQ (reference sequence). V gave up 3 bases and J gave up 7 bases; unmatched junction bases: 7. The CDR3 nucleotides are TGTGCCAGCAGCTTCTCACAGGGGGCCCGGGAGCAGTACTTC. Protein: CASSFSQGAREQYF.

This chain joins TRBV9 and TRBJ1-4; TRBD1 matches 7 bases. CDR3 length equals 16 residues. The trim removed 4 bases at V and 8 bases at J, leaving 14 bases unmatched. The V gene's germline CDR1 is SGDLS and CDR2 YYNGEE. The CDR3 here is CASSPIRGGSGEKLFF. The CDR3 DNA reads TGTGCCAGCAGCCCCATCAGGGGGGGGAGCGGAGAAAAACTGTTTTTT.

The rearrangement joins TRBV6-5 to TRBJ2-3; D is perhaps TRBD1 (6 bases). The germline CDR1 and CDR2 sequences are MNHEY and SVGAGI. CDR3 size: 14 residues. V lost 5 bases, J lost 0 bases, and 9 bases lay in between. The CDR3 DNA reads as TGTGCCAGCAGTCGACAGGCTAGCACAGATACGCAGTATTTT. Translated, it gives CASSRQASTDTQYF.

The chain joins TRBV27 to TRBJ1-6; D gene unclear. CDR1 and CDR2 from the germline V gene are MNHEY and SMNVEV (reference sequence). The ends were cut back, 2 bases at V and 10 bases at J, with 12 bases in the middle. This CDR3 is 14 amino acids long. DNA for the CDR3: TGTGCCAGCAGTTTAGCCTCATACCGATCACCCCTCCACTTT. Encoded protein: CASSLASYRSPLHF.

J is TRBJ1-5 and V is TRBV28; TRBD1 agrees at 12 bases. This CDR3 spans 21 amino acids. Trimming cost V 4 bases and J 3 bases; bases outside gene matches: 19. Looked up from germline, CDR1 is MDHEN and CDR2 is SYDVKM. CDR3 in amino acids: CASSSQKTRDRGLDLNQPQHF. DNA of the CDR3: TGTGCCAGCAGTTCTCAAAAAACGCGGGACAGGGGGCTGGATCTCAATCAGCCCCAGCATTTT.